These 10 T cell receptor beta chains originate from one sample sequenced in a study of T cell responses to AZD1222 COVID-19 vaccine. Clones were read by immunoSEQ multiplex PCR, and TCRdb kept only the in-frame ones, dropping some. The sample shows around 140,000 clones, 75% to 95% of them seen only once. The specimen was peripheral blood, collected on day 0 of AZD1222 vaccination. These receptors all come from an adult in good health.

J is TRBJ1-2 and V is TRBV4-2, with 9 bases aligning to TRBD1. This CDR3 is 16 amino acids long. The germline CDR1 and CDR2 sequences are LGHNA and YNFKEQ. V shed 0 bases, J shed 7 bases, and the junction held 9 bases outside the gene matches. The CDR3 region is CASSQDLGTGMSGYTF. The DNA for the CDR3 is TGTGCCAGCAGCCAAGATCTGGGGACAGGGATGAGTGGCTACACCTTC.

The chain couples TRBV11-2 to TRBJ1-4; D call uncertain. V gave up 3 bases and J gave up 12 bases, with 17 bases separating them. Germline-derived CDR1 and CDR2 are SGHAT and FQNNGV. The CDR3 is 14 amino acids. DNA for the CDR3: TGTGCCAGCAGCTTTGGGTTGCGGGCTGCAGAACTGTTTTTT. Translation: CASSFGLRAAELFF. Looking up the rest from reference TRBV11-2 and TRBJ1-4 gives the full variable domain: EAGVAQSPRYKIIEKRQSVAFWCNPISGHATLYWYQQILGQGPKLLIQFQNNGVVDDSQLPKDRFSAERLKGVDSTLKIQPAKLEDSAVYLCASSFGLRAAELFFGSGTQLSVL.

This clone appeared once. The V gene is TRBV30, the J gene TRBJ1-5, with D possibly matching TRBD1 (6 bases). The CDR3 length is 15 residues. V lost 2 bases and J 7 bases, leaving 18 bases between the germline ends. Germline V lookup: CDR1 GTSNPN, CDR2 SVGIG (reference sequence). CDR3 sequence: CAWSSHGGSVQPQHF. CDR3 nucleotide sequence: TGTGCCTGGAGTTCACATGGGGGCAGCGTCCAGCCCCAGCATTTT. Full variable domain (missing parts from reference TRBV30 and TRBJ1-5): SQTIHQWPATLVQPVGSPLSLECTVEGTSNPNLYWYRQAAGRGLQLLFYSVGIGQISSEVPQNLSASRPQDRQFILSSKKLLLSDSGFYLCAWSSHGGSVQPQHFGDGTRLSIL.

This sequence joins TRBV30 and TRBJ1-1, with TRBD1 matching 7 bases. CDR1 and CDR2 from the germline V gene are GTSNPN and SVGIG (reference sequence). V gave up 4 bases and J gave up 0 bases; unmatched junction bases: 5. This CDR3 comprises 14 residues. CDR3 protein: CAWTVGQMNTEAFF. The DNA of the CDR3 is TGTGCCTGGACCGTGGGACAGATGAACACTGAAGCTTTCTTT.

The CDR3 region has the DNA TGTGCCAGCAGGAACAGGGGTGCTTATGGCTACACCTTC. The encoded protein is CASRNRGAYGYTF. V and J are TRBV28 and TRBJ1-2; TRBD1 aligns across 7 bases. The CDR3 extends over 13 amino acids. CDR1 MDHEN and CDR2 SYDVKM come from the germline V gene. V lost 6 bases and J lost 5; bases outside the gene matches: 6.

This chain links TRBV10-3 with TRBJ2-6, with 7 positions matching TRBD1. With V trimmed by 10 bases and J by 14 bases, 20 bases remained unmatched. Germline loops: CDR1 ENHRY, CDR2 SYGVKD. This CDR3 is 15 amino acids long. CDR3 loop: CATQTQIGTASILTF. The CDR3 DNA reads TGTGCCACTCAAACCCAAATCGGGACAGCCTCCATCCTGACTTTC.

The chain recombines TRBV21-1 with TRBJ1-6. TRBV21-1 is labeled a pseudogene. The CDR3 loop spans 16 amino acids. DNA of the CDR3: TGTGCCAGCAGCAAAGCGAACAGCGGGGTAGATTCACCCCTCCACTTT. Translated: CASSKANSGVDSPLHF.

The chain joins TRBV2 to TRBJ1-4; D is ambiguous. Deletions cut 6 bases from V and 8 bases from J, with 7 bases between. Germline CDR1 reads SNHLY; CDR2 reads FYNNEI. This CDR3 comprises 11 residues. The CDR3 spells CASRGLEKLFF. Written as DNA, the CDR3 is TGTGCCAGCAGAGGTTTGGAAAAACTGTTTTTT.

This chain connects TRBV4-1 to TRBJ1-2; tentatively, D is TRBD1 (6 bases). The ends were cut back, 0 bases at V and 4 bases at J, with 18 bases in the middle. Germline lookup yields CDR1 MGHRA and CDR2 YSYEKL. This CDR3 is built from 17 residues. In DNA, the CDR3 is TGCGCCAGCAGCCAAGATTGGGGGGCTACTACCCGCTATGGCTACACCTTC. Residues: CASSQDWGATTRYGYTF.

This clone was recorded only once. V usage is TRBV7-9 and J usage is TRBJ1-6; 11 nucleotides agree with TRBD1. The V gene's germline CDR1 is SEHNR and CDR2 FQNEAQ (reference sequence). This CDR3 contains 16 residues. V gave up 5 bases and J gave up 10 bases; unmatched junction bases: 10. Here the CDR3 reads CASSRTGQGVRSPLHF. The DNA for the CDR3 is TGTGCCAGCAGCCGTACGGGACAGGGGGTAAGATCACCCCTCCACTTT.